Listed below are T cell receptor beta chains from one sample, sequenced in a study of chemoradiotherapy in HPV16-positive cancers. The method was immunoSEQ multiplex PCR; TCRdb's version includes in-frame clones alone and lacks a portion of them. The sample has approximately 5,400 clones; about 88% are singletons. Sequencing was performed on tumor tissue, taken from a patient who underwent chemoradiotherapy. Source of these receptors: a human donor with HPV-associated anogenital cancer. Both conserved end residues are trimmed from each CDR3. The D gene is left open where the match is weak.

-,15,TRBV18,TRBJ2-2,ASSPTGVSANTGELF
-,11,TRBV7-9,TRBJ2-7,ASSLLGGGEQY
TRBD1,12,TRBV29-1,TRBJ2-1,SAGTAPRGDEQF
-,20,TRBV9,TRBJ2-1,ASSESLPGTGTAGGPWTEQF
-,14,TRBV19,TRBJ1-6,ASSPGLRVGNSPLH
TRBD2,14,TRBV5-1,TRBJ2-1,ASSFGLATQGNEQF
-,9,TRBV6-5,TRBJ2-1,ASRAYNEQF
TRBD2,13,TRBV30,TRBJ2-1,AWSRKGLADNEQF
TRBD1,14,TRBV6-1,TRBJ1-5,ASSVDRGRGNQPQH
-,12,TRBV11-2,TRBJ1-1,ASSLGLDRSGAF
TRBD1,12,TRBV5-1,TRBJ1-3,ASSPGTGGNTIY
TRBD1,11,TRBV19,TRBJ1-4,ATRTGGNEKLF
-,11,TRBV7-2,TRBJ2-7,ASSLRDLHEQY
-,10,TRBV5-8,TRBJ2-7,ASRSVTDEQY
TRBD2,16,TRBV4-1,TRBJ2-7,ASSQDPLRASGGRGQY
-,13,TRBV27,TRBJ1-1,ASSLSLKGNTEAF
-,11,TRBV4-2,TRBJ2-1,ASSQDGQDEQF
-,11,TRBV7-9,TRBJ2-7,ASSLEGAHEQY